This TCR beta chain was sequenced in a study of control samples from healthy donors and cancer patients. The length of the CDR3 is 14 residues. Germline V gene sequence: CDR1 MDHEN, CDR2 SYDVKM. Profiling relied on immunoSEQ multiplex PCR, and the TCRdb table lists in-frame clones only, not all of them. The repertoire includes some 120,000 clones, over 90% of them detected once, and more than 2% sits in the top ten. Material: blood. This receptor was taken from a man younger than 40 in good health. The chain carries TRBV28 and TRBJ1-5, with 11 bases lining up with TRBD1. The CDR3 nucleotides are TGTGCAGGCGCCCGGGACAGGGGGTATCAGCCCCAGCATTTT. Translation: CAGARDRGYQPQHF.